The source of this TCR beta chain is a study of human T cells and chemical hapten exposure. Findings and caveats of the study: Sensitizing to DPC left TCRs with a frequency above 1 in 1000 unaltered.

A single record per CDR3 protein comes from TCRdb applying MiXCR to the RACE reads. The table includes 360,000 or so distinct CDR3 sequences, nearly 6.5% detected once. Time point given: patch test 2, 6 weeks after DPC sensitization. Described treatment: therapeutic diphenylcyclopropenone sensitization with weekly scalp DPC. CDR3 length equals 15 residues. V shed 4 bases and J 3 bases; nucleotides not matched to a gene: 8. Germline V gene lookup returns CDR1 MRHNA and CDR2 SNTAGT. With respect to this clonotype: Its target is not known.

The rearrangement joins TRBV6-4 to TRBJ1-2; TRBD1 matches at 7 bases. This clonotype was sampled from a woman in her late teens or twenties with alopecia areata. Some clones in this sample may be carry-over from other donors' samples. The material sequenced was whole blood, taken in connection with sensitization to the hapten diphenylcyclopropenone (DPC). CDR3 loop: CASSGRDRGDYGYTF. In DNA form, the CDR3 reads TGTGCCAGCAGTGGACGGGACAGAGGCGACTATGGCTACACCTTC.